This T cell receptor beta chain was captured by sequencing in a study of T cell responses to AZD1222 COVID-19 vaccine. The repertoire was sequenced with immunoSEQ multiplex PCR; TCRdb's copy has only in-frame clones and lacks some. The sample gives approximately 180,000 clones, around 89% of which show up once; roughly 4.3% is in the top ten. General study findings and limits: Within unmutated variant regions lay the reported targets of nearly half of spike-specific TCRs. The number of AZD1222 recipients seropositive at baseline was only 6 or 7. Across spike, vaccine-associated CD4 TCRs were found, dominant at 160-218 and 743-854. Two AZD1222 administrations were followed by greater Spike-specific TCR breadth and depth.

Note on this clone: As yet, its antigen is unknown.

The specimen was peripheral blood, collected 28 days after the second dose of the MenACWY control vaccine. The sequence derives from an adult who received the MenACWY meningococcal vaccine as a control.

CDR3 DNA: TGTGCCAGCAGCTTACGGGGTACCTATGGCTACACCTTC. It encodes CASSLRGTYGYTF. The rearrangement joins TRBV5-8 to TRBJ1-2; D gene ambiguous. Germline-derived CDR1 and CDR2 are SGHTS and YDEGEE. The CDR3 loop spans 13 amino acids. The V end was cut by 2 bases, the J end by 4 bases, with 9 bases between.